Sequencing of this T cell receptor beta chain was carried out in a study of T cells expressing NK-cell markers (dated by TCRdb to 2020 to 2022). Regarding the research as a whole: Eight or nine donors provided sorted CD3+CD56+NKG2C+, CD3+CD56+NKG2C- and CD3+CD56-NKG2C+ T-cell subsets, whose TCR beta-chain repertoires were profiled. Illumina HiSeq 2000/2500, MiSeq or NextSeq was used to sequence libraries as 2 x 150 bp reads. The eight sequenced donors were randomly selected healthy volunteers, three men and five women. Among the eight sequenced donors, only one was HCMV-seronegative, while the other seven were HCMV-seropositive.

Sequenced using an Illumina HiSeq 2000. TCR beta cDNA libraries were prepared using 5'RACE template switching, which introduced a universal primer site and unique molecular identifiers. Priming for cDNA synthesis came from the TCR beta constant segment, and two successive PCR amplification steps followed. The source study handled its data this way. MIGEC was used to demultiplex reads and group reads by UMI, and MiTCR was used to assemble and quantify clonotypes. To remove erroneous sequences, TCR cDNA sequences were retained only when supported by two or more reads. The tcR package was used for downstream repertoire analysis, with clonotypes matched between fractions based on CDR3 nucleotide sequence plus V segment. Antigen specificity was annotated against VDJdb with VDJmatch, allowing one amino acid substitution in CDR3. TCRdb reprocessed the reads, and each CDR3 protein sequence is entered once, without DNA. What appears here as the V and J calls and clone size reflects TCRdb's work, not the paper's. The sample's records list about 260,000 distinct CDR3 sequences. Jointly, the top ten make up more than 3.5% of the sample.

HCMV serostatus was determined by detecting HCMV-specific IgG in serum with a commercial ELISA kit. Peripheral blood mononuclear cells were isolated from blood by Ficoll density gradient centrifugation. The paper's findings and limits, for the study overall: Those dominant clonotypes were again the most abundant among CD3+CD56-NKG2C+ cells in a handful of donors, at about 25-60.1%. It remained unclear whether the expanded NKG2C-expressing T cell clones were specific for HCMV antigens. In six donors, the dominant CD3+CD56+NKG2C+ clonotypes were found to rank among the top 10 CD8+ clonotypes and to make up roughly 1.0-7.5% of CD8+ T cells.

Via the germline V gene (reference sequence), CDR1 is GTSNPN and CDR2 SVGIG. Counted from cysteine to phenylalanine, this CDR3 has 13 amino acids. No DNA is given. About this clonotype: Its antigen remains unidentified.

The rearrangement combines TRBV30 with TRBJ1-1; TCRdb's D gene call, TRBD1, goes unchecked for lack of DNA. The sample taken for sequencing was blood T cells: a sorted CD56 or NKG2C T cell subset, CD4+ or CD8+ T cells, or bulk PBMC T cells (not recorded which). The clonotype originates from a woman between 18 and 69 years old in good health. CDR3 sequence: CAWSTTGRGVAFF.